Included here is one T cell receptor (beta chain) sequence, with context. Its target is unknown. The data were produced by immunoSEQ multiplex PCR, yet TCRdb's version contains in-frame clones alone and is incomplete. This sample carries 70,000 to 95,000 clones, approximately 83% of them seen once, and the ten largest clones take 5% to 7.5%. The sample is drawn from a study of radiation and T cells in renal cell carcinoma. Study overall: Nephrectomy followed 15 Gy stereotactic body radiation by 4 weeks. General study findings and limits: In blood, top tumor clones expanded by 2 weeks, shrinking by 4.

As for time point: baseline pretreatment blood. Indicated treatment: 15 Gy SBRT to primary tumor, nephrectomy 4 weeks later. J gave up 6 bases and V 1 base, and 12 bases lay outside the gene matches. This CDR3 comprises 18 residues. In germline, CDR1 is LNHDA, CDR2 SQIVND (reference sequence). The input for sequencing was blood, taken from a patient whose treatment included radiotherapy and nephrectomy. This clonotype originated in a man aged 60 to 69 with renal cell carcinoma. This chain connects TRBV19 to TRBJ2-1; 10 nucleotides align to TRBD1. The CDR3 loop reads CASSIVRTGTGVRNEQFF. CDR3 sequence (DNA): TGTGCCAGTAGTATAGTGAGGACCGGGACAGGGGTTCGCAATGAGCAGTTCTTC.